This entry lists 9 T cell receptor beta chains sequenced from one sample in a study of T cells in Graves' hyperthyroidism and ophthalmopathy. What was amplified from RNA transcripts were TCR beta CDR3 regions. RT-PCR in the first round (using the HTBI primer set) targeted the TCR CDR3. Via MiXCR, TCRdb re-called the multiplex PCR reads, giving one row per CDR3 protein. In the table there are around 350,000 distinct CDR3 sequences, under 20% of which are singletons. The sequenced sample consisted of blood. All receptors derive from a woman aged 18-30 years with Graves' hyperthyroidism.

This clonotype was seen repeatedly, ten times or more. V gene TRBV20-1 combines with J gene TRBJ1-5; D ambiguous. CDR3 size: 14 residues. Trimming stripped 0 bases from V and 1 base from J, with 7 bases between. Germline CDR1 and CDR2: DFQATT and SNEGSKA (reference sequence). The CDR3 coding sequence is TGCAGTGCTAGAGATGTCGGAAGCAATCAGCCCCAGCATTTT. Amino acid sequence: CSARDVGSNQPQHF.

The J gene is TRBJ2-2, the V gene TRBV30, with TRBD1 as a possible D gene (6 bases). CDR1 and CDR2 (germline): GTSNPN, SVGIG (reference sequence). CDR3 length: 16 amino acids. Trimming left V 1 base short and J 4 bases short, with 16 bases between. CDR3 bases: TGTGCCTGGAGTGGAGGGGACACGGAGACCACCGGGGAGCTGTTTTTT. Encoded protein: CAWSGGDTETTGELFF.

This clonotype has ten or more counts. V and J are TRBV12-3 or TRBV12-4 and TRBJ1-2; maybe TRBD1 (6 bases). V was clipped by 7 bases and J by 6 bases, with 18 bases between them. CDR3 length: 14 residues. The CDR3 loop is CASTPGGTSHGYTF. The CDR3 bases are TGTGCCAGCACCCCGGGCGGGACATCCCATGGCTACACCTTC.

The chain links TRBV10-2 to TRBJ2-5; tentatively, D is TRBD1 or TRBD2 (6 bases each). Trimming cost V 2 bases and J 5 bases, with 15 bases left between them. This CDR3 is 15 amino acids long. Germline V gene sequence: CDR1 WSHSY, CDR2 SAAADI. Written as DNA, the CDR3 is TGCGCCAGCAGTGAGGTCCCGGGGGCTGTGGAGACCCAGTACTTC. As protein: CASSEVPGAVETQYF.

The chain couples TRBV6-2 or TRBV6-3 to TRBJ2-7; no definite D call. This CDR3 comprises 14 residues. Trimming shortened V by 8 bases and J by 2 bases, and 16 bases separated the two germline ends. Germline V gene data show CDR1 as MNHEY and CDR2 as SVGEGT. The CDR3 reads CASREDTDAYEQYF. The CDR3 DNA follows: TGTGCCAGCCGAGAAGACACCGACGCCTACGAGCAGTACTTC.

This clonotype was observed at least ten times. The genes are TRBV6-1 and TRBJ1-1, with D hard to call. Germline V gene lookup returns CDR1 MNHNS and CDR2 SASEGT. The CDR3 has 11 residues. V was clipped by 1 base and J by 6 bases, with 3 bases between them. CDR3 region: CASSEGAEAFF. The CDR3, as DNA: TGTGCCAGCAGTGAAGGAGCTGAAGCTTTCTTT.

This clonotype was seen many times. This sequence joins TRBV9 and TRBJ2-7, with 9 nucleotides matching TRBD2. V dropped 4 bases and J dropped 4; count of bases not matched to a gene: 12. The CDR3 sequence is 16 residues long. Germline V gene lookup returns CDR1 SGDLS and CDR2 YYNGEE. The CDR3 DNA reads TGTGCCAGCAGCTCCGGACGGGCGGGAGGGCCTTACGAGCAGTACTTC. Protein sequence: CASSSGRAGGPYEQYF. The variable domain in full, completed from reference TRBV9 and TRBJ2-7, reads DSGVTQTPKHLITATGQRVTLRCSPRSGDLSVYWYQQSLDQGLQFLIQYYNGEERAKGNILERFSAQQFPDLHSELNLSSLELGDSALYFCASSSGRAGGPYEQYFGPGTRLTVT.

This clonotype has a count of ten or more. The CDR3 spells CASSLSGLVPEQYF. The CDR3 DNA reads TGTGCCAGCAGCTTATCCGGACTAGTCCCCGAGCAGTACTTC. The rearrangement links TRBV13 to TRBJ2-7; TRBD2 matches 7 bases. The CDR3 loop spans 14 amino acids. The V segment lost 2 bases and the J segment 6 bases; nucleotides outside the gene matches: 7. Germline V gene data show CDR1 as PRHDT and CDR2 as FYEKMQ (reference sequence).

The sample holds many counts of this clonotype. The J gene is TRBJ1-5, the V gene TRBV6-1; D gene uncertain. Germline CDR1 MNHNS, CDR2 SASEGT. The CDR3 is 13 residues long. The germline V and J ends were trimmed by 6 bases and 8 bases, with 14 bases remaining between them. The CDR3 reads CASRDYGGEPQHF. The CDR3 DNA follows: TGTGCCAGCAGGGACTACGGTGGAGAGCCCCAGCATTTT.